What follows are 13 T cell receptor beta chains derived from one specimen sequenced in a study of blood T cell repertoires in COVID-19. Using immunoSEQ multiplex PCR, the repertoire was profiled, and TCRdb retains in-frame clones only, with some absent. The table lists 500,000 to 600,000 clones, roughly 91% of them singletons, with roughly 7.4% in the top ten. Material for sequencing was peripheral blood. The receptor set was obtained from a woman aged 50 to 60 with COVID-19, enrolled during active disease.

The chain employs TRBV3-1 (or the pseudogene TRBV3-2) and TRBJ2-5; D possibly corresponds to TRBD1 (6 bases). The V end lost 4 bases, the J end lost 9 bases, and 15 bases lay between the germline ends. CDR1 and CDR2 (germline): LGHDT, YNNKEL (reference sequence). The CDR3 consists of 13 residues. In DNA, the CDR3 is TGTGCCAGCAGCCGGGACACCATCGGGGCCCAGTACTTC. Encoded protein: CASSRDTIGAQYF.

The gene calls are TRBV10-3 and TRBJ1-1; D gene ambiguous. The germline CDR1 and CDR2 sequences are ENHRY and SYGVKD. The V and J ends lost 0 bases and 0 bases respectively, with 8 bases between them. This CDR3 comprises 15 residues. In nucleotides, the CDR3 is TGTGCCATCAGTGAGTCAGGAGGGCTGAACACTGAAGCTTTCTTT. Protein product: CAISESGGLNTEAFF.

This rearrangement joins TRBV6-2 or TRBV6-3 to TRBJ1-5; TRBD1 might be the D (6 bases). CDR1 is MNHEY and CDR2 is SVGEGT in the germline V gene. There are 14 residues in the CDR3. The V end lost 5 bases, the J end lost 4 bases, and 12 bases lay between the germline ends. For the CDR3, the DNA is TGTGCCAGCAGTCCGACAGGACCGAATCAGCCCCAGCATTTT. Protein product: CASSPTGPNQPQHF.

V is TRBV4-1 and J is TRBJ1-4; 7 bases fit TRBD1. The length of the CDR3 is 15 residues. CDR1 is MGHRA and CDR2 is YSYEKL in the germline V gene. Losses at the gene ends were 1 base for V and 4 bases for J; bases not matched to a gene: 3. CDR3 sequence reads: CASSQGGQRNEKLFF. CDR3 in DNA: TGCGCCAGCAGCCAAGGGGGACAGCGTAATGAAAAACTGTTTTTT.

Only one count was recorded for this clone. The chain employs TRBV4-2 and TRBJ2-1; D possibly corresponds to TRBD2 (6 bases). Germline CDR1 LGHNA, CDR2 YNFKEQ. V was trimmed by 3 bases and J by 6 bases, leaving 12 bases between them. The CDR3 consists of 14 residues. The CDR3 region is CASSQTGLINEQFF. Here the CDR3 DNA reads TGTGCCAGCAGCCAGACCGGACTAATCAATGAGCAGTTCTTC.

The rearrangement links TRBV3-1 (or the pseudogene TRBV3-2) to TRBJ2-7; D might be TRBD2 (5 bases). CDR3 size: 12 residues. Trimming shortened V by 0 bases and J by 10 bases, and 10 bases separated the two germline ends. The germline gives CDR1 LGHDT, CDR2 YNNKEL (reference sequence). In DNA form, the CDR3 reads TGTGCCAGCAGCCAAGAAGGGCGGGTACAGTACTTC. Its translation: CASSQEGRVQYF.

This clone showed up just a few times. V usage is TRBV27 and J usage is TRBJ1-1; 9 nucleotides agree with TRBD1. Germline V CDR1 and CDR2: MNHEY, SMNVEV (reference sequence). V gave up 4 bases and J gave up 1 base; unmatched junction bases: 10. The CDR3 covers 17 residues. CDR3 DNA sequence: TGTGCCAGCAGTTCGGGCATGAGGGGACAGGGGAACACTGAAGCTTTCTTT. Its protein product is CASSSGMRGQGNTEAFF.

CDR3 DNA: TGTGCCAGCAGACAAAGCGGGGGGTCCTACAATGAGCAGTTCTTC. Its protein is CASRQSGGSYNEQFF. V and J are TRBV6-5 and TRBJ2-1; TRBD2 agrees at 9 bases. V gave up 6 bases and J gave up 1 base; unmatched junction bases: 4. The germline V gene has CDR1 MNHEY and CDR2 SVGAGI. The CDR3 is made up of 15 amino acids.

The DNA of the CDR3 is TGTGCCAGCAGTTACCGGACAGGGGACACCCAGTACTTC. It specifies CASSYRTGDTQYF. The chain is built from TRBV6-6 and TRBJ2-5; 9 bases fit TRBD1. V lost 2 bases, J lost 8 bases, and 3 bases stayed unmatched. The CDR3 runs to 13 residues. Germline V lookup: CDR1 MNHNY, CDR2 SVGAGI (reference sequence).

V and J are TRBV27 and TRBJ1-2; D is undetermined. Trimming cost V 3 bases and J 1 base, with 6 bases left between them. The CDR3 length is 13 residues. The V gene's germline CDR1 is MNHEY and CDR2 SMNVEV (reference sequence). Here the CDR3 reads CASSLGYNYGYTF. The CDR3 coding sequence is TGTGCCAGCAGTTTGGGCTATAACTATGGCTACACCTTC.

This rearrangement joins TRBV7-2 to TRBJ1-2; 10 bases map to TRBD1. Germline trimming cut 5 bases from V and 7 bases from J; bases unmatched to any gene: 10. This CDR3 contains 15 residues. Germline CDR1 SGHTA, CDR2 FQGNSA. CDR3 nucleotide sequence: TGTGCCAGCAGCGAGACCGGGACAGGGGCCGCTGGCTACACCTTC. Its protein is CASSETGTGAAGYTF.

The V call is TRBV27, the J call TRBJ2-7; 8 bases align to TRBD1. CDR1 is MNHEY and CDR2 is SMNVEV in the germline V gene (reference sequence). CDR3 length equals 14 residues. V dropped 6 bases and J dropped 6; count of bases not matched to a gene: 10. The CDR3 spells CASSQGQGFGEQYF. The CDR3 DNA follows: TGTGCCAGCAGCCAAGGACAGGGTTTCGGCGAGCAGTACTTC.

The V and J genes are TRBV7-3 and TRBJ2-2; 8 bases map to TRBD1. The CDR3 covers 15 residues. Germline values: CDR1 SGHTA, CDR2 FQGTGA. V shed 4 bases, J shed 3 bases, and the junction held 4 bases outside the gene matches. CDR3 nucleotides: TGTGCCAGCAGCTCAGACAGGGGTGACACCGGGGAGCTGTTTTTT. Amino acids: CASSSDRGDTGELFF.